This TCR beta chain was documented in a study of cytomegalovirus exposure and HLA in healthy donors. From germline, CDR1 is SGHTA and CDR2 FQGTGA. Between the trimmed V and J ends, which lost 2 bases and 8 bases, there was a span of 12 bases. This CDR3 spans 13 amino acids. Comment on this clone: As yet, its antigen is unknown.

Study findings and constraints: A subsequent analysis found that TCR clusters from the first cohort also tended to co-occur in the 90 to 150 validation repertoires, with 94% of cluster scores above 0. As was reported, the classifier diagnosed cytomegalovirus status with high specificity and sensitivity. The CMV antigen specificity of a few CMV-associated chains was confirmed through in vitro analysis. It was 150 or so TCR beta chains that were listed as cytomegalovirus-associated.

Sequencing used immunoSEQ multiplex PCR; TCRdb keeps in-frame clones, though not all of them. The sample has around 220,000 clones, approximately 80% seen once; the top ten hold over 11%. The chain has TRBV7-3 and TRBJ1-1, with D perhaps matching TRBD1 (6 bases). The sequence was collected from a young woman in good health and CMV-seropositive. Source material: PBMCs. CDR3 amino acids: CASSLYRVGEAFF. For the CDR3, the DNA is TGTGCCAGCAGCTTATACAGGGTTGGGGAAGCTTTCTTT. Based on the CDR3 plus reference TRBV7-3 and TRBJ1-1, the full variable domain is GAGVSQTPSNKVTEKGKYVELRCDPISGHTALYWYRQSLGQGPEFLIYFQGTGAADDSGLPNDRFFAVRPEGSVSTLKIQRTERGDSAVYLCASSLYRVGEAFFGQGTRLTVV.